Listed here is a single T cell receptor (beta chain). The repertoire was sequenced with immunoSEQ multiplex PCR; TCRdb's copy has only in-frame clones and lacks some. The table has tens of thousands of clones, about 86% seen once. This CDR3 comprises 15 residues. Germline assignment: CDR1 SGHTA and CDR2 FQGNSA. After removal of 4 bases from V and 6 bases from J, the junction contained 8 bases not matched to a gene. This entry is derived from a study of blood T cell repertoires in COVID-19. This sequence joins TRBV7-2 and TRBJ1-4; 7 positions match TRBD1. The receptor was isolated from an elderly man with acute or convalescent COVID-19. The sample comprised peripheral blood. CDR3 sequence (DNA): TGTGCCAGCAGCTCGAGACAGGGACGGGATGAAAAACTGTTTTTT. Amino acids: CASSSRQGRDEKLFF. The full variable domain, completed using reference TRBV7-2 and TRBJ1-4, is GAGVSQSPSNKVTEKGKDVELRCDPISGHTALYWYRQSLGQGLEFLIYFQGNSAPDKSGLPSDRFSAERTGGSVSTLTIQRTQQEDSAVYLCASSSRQGRDEKLFFGSGTQLSVL.